This T cell receptor (beta chain) was recorded in a study of long-term antiretroviral therapy in people with HIV. Going into DNA extraction, samples held about 1-10 million cryopreserved PBMC. The run of the v3.0 immunoSEQ assay was at survey level. TCRdb's copy holds only in-frame clones and misses some; the assay was immunoSEQ multiplex PCR. Among fewer than 35,000 clones listed, around 97% were seen once. The V end was cut by 11 bases, the J end by 4 bases, with 17 bases between. Germline V gives CDR1 MDHEN, CDR2 SYDVKM. The CDR3 consists of 13 residues. The material sequenced was unsorted PBMCs, taken 6.9 years after starting antiretroviral therapy. The sequence was collected from a man aged 25-45 years with HIV. The J gene is TRBJ1-1, the V gene TRBV28, with D possibly being TRBD1 (6 bases). The CDR3 protein is CAATGGVSTEAFF. CDR3 in DNA: TGTGCCGCAACGGGGGGCGTGAGCACTGAAGCTTTCTTT.